The 22 T cell receptor beta chains below come from one sample, sequenced in a study of post-analysis software for immune sequencing data. No antigen has been identified for these receptors. Included in the TCR beta cDNA libraries were unique molecular identifiers. In TCRdb, the PCR reads were re-called with MiXCR into one record per CDR3 protein. The sample carries roughly 600,000 distinct CDR3 sequences, about 44% recorded once. General study points: About 5 TRBV segments were significantly more frequent in patients than in controls. TRBV5-6, TRBV5-1 and TRBV20-1 were among these segments.

Sequencing was carried out using blood. The receptors were sampled from a girl aged 5-17 years with multiple sclerosis.

This clonotype was observed a few times. The chain uses TRBV11-2 and TRBJ2-3, with a possible D match to TRBD1 (5 bases). Germline V lookup: CDR1 SGHAT, CDR2 FQNNGV. The CDR3 extends over 14 amino acids. Trimming stripped 2 bases from V and 3 bases from J, with 9 bases between. CDR3 in amino acids: CASSLWQGTDTQYF. CDR3 nucleotides: TGTGCCAGCAGCTTATGGCAGGGTACAGATACGCAGTATTTT.

The rearrangement uses TRBV7-9 and TRBJ2-7; 7 nucleotides align to TRBD2. The trim removed 5 bases at V and 2 bases at J, leaving 6 bases unmatched. Germline CDR1 reads SEHNR; CDR2 reads FQNEAQ (reference sequence). CDR3 length: 14 residues. CDR3 residues: CASSPSGLPYEQYF. The CDR3 DNA is TGTGCCAGCAGCCCTTCGGGACTACCCTACGAGCAGTACTTC.

In this sample, this clonotype turned up a few times. The chain recombines TRBV7-3 with TRBJ2-3, with 9 nucleotides matching TRBD2. V lost 3 bases and J lost 1; bases outside the gene matches: 2. CDR3 length equals 15 residues. In germline, CDR1 is SGHTA, CDR2 FQGTGA. Here the CDR3 reads CASSLLAGRTDTQYF. Here the CDR3 DNA reads TGTGCCAGCAGCTTGCTAGCGGGGCGCACAGATACGCAGTATTTT.

The rearrangement uses TRBV12-3 or TRBV12-4 and TRBJ2-7; 10 positions match TRBD1. CDR3 length equals 14 residues. V lost 5 bases, J lost 4 bases, and 5 bases stayed unmatched. CDR3 nucleotides: TGTGCCAGCAGTACGACAGGGGGCAAATACGAGCAGTACTTC. Translated: CASSTTGGKYEQYF.

The genes are TRBV11-2 and TRBJ1-6; D is ambiguous. Looked up from germline, CDR1 is SGHAT and CDR2 is FQNNGV. V lost 0 bases and J lost 6, with 9 bases in between. CDR3 size: 15 residues. The DNA for the CDR3 is TGTGCCAGCAGCTTAGACCCGGGCCGTAATTCACCCCTCCACTTT. It encodes CASSLDPGRNSPLHF. The variable domain in full, completed from reference TRBV11-2 and TRBJ1-6, reads EAGVAQSPRYKIIEKRQSVAFWCNPISGHATLYWYQQILGQGPKLLIQFQNNGVVDDSQLPKDRFSAERLKGVDSTLKIQPAKLEDSAVYLCASSLDPGRNSPLHFGNGTRLTVT.

The V call is TRBV4-1, the J call TRBJ2-7; 9 nucleotides match TRBD2. V was pared by 4 bases and J by 5 bases, with 9 bases of the junction left unmatched. The CDR3 has 15 amino acids. Germline V lookup: CDR1 MGHRA, CDR2 YSYEKL. This chain's CDR3 is CASSPGGTSIDEQYF. The CDR3 coding sequence is TGCGCCAGCAGCCCGGGAGGGACTAGCATCGACGAGCAGTACTTC.

This chain links TRBV6-4 with TRBJ2-3; TRBD2 matches 13 bases. The germline V gene encodes CDR1 MRHNA and CDR2 SNTAGT. The CDR3 is 15 amino acids. J lost 4 bases, V lost 2 bases, and 0 bases had no gene match. For the CDR3, the DNA is TGTGCCAGCAGTGACACTAGCGGGGGGGCAGATACGCAGTATTTT. Translated, it gives CASSDTSGGADTQYF.

The rearrangement uses TRBV4-1 and TRBJ2-1; TRBD2 matches at 10 bases. The germline V gene encodes CDR1 MGHRA and CDR2 YSYEKL. V was pared by 4 bases and J by 3 bases, with 6 bases of the junction left unmatched. The CDR3 runs 16 residues. The CDR3 region is CASSRRSSGGYNEQFF. The CDR3 region has the DNA TGCGCCAGCAGCCGACGCTCTAGCGGGGGCTACAATGAGCAGTTCTTC.

The chain carries TRBV5-6 and TRBJ2-5, with 11 bases identical to TRBD2. V dropped 0 bases and J dropped 4; count of bases not matched to a gene: 5. Germline V CDR1 and CDR2: SGHDT, YYEEEE. The CDR3 is 16 residues long. The CDR3 reads CASSLASGLAVETQYF. For the CDR3, the DNA is TGTGCCAGCAGCTTGGCGTCGGGACTAGCGGTAGAGACCCAGTACTTC.

The chain couples TRBV5-4 to TRBJ1-4, with D possibly TRBD1 on 6 matching bases. Deletions cut 4 bases from V and 5 bases from J, with 18 bases between. The CDR3 is 16 amino acids. Germline-derived CDR1 and CDR2 are SGHNT and YYREEE (reference sequence). The CDR3 region has the DNA TGTGCCAGCAGCGCGGGGGGGCGGCGGACAAATGAAAAACTGTTTTTT. Translation: CASSAGGRRTNEKLFF.

The chain employs TRBV5-1 and TRBJ2-5; 12 positions match TRBD2. This CDR3 contains 15 residues. Looked up from germline, CDR1 is SGHRS and CDR2 is YFSETQ. Losses at the gene ends were 3 bases for V and 5 bases for J; bases not matched to a gene: 5. CDR3 amino acids: CASSSTLAGGETQYF. The CDR3 DNA follows: TGCGCCAGCAGCTCAACCCTAGCGGGAGGGGAGACCCAGTACTTC.

V is TRBV4-2 and J is TRBJ2-1; 12 bases line up with TRBD2. Germline-derived CDR1 and CDR2 are LGHNA and YNFKEQ. V dropped 3 bases and J dropped 7; count of bases not matched to a gene: 10. The CDR3 consists of 17 residues. This chain's CDR3 is CASSQGLAGGPVNEQFF. The CDR3 region has the DNA TGTGCCAGCAGCCAGGGCCTAGCGGGAGGGCCCGTGAATGAGCAGTTCTTC.

This clonotype was seen a handful of times. J is TRBJ2-3 and V is TRBV5-6; possibly TRBD1 for D (6 bases). V was cut by 4 bases and J by 4 bases, with 19 bases left in between. The V gene's germline CDR1 is SGHDT and CDR2 YYEEEE. The CDR3 length is 16 residues. Here the CDR3 DNA reads TGTGCCAGCAGCCCCTCCCGACCATCAGGGGCAGATACGCAGTATTTT. It specifies CASSPSRPSGADTQYF.

This chain uses TRBV20-1 with TRBJ2-3; D possibly corresponds to TRBD1 (7 bases). Trimming removed 2 bases from V and 3 bases from J, with 21 bases in between. The CDR3 contains 17 residues. Germline-derived CDR1 and CDR2 are DFQATT and SNEGSKA (reference sequence). The CDR3: CSARQLWRGRATDTQYF. The DNA for the CDR3 is TGCAGTGCTAGACAGCTTTGGAGGGGGCGCGCAACAGATACGCAGTATTTT.

This clonotype was seen just once. This rearrangement joins TRBV6-4 to TRBJ2-3, with 7 positions matching TRBD1. The V gene's germline CDR1 is MRHNA and CDR2 SNTAGT. This CDR3 spans 18 amino acids. Unmatched junction bases numbered 15, after V lost 2 bases and J lost 4 bases. In DNA, the CDR3 is TGTGCCAGCAGTGACGGGAGACAGGGACCGTCGGGCTCAGATACGCAGTATTTT. This sequence encodes CASSDGRQGPSGSDTQYF.

The V gene is TRBV5-1, the J gene TRBJ2-7; TRBD2 agrees at 9 bases. The J call may be incorrect, as the DNA end agrees better with TRBJ2-5. Germline values: CDR1 SGHRS, CDR2 YFSETQ. This CDR3 is 17 amino acids long. DNA for the CDR3: TGCGCCAGCAGCCACCCGACTAGCGGCGAACCCAAAGAGACCCAGTACTTC. Its protein product is CASSHPTSGEPKETQYF.

This chain uses TRBV10-3 with TRBJ2-5, with D possibly TRBD2 on 6 matching bases. Between the trimmed V and J ends, which lost 5 bases and 7 bases, there was a span of 17 bases. There are 14 residues in the CDR3. Per the germline V gene, CDR1 is ENHRY and CDR2 is SYGVKD. The CDR3 here is CAISTGLLIRTQYF. The CDR3 DNA reads TGTGCCATCAGTACGGGACTCCTAATAAGGACCCAGTACTTC.

The chain employs TRBV20-1 and TRBJ1-5; D is perhaps TRBD1 (6 bases). V lost 3 bases and J lost 1, with 19 bases in between. The germline V gene has CDR1 DFQATT and CDR2 SNEGSKA (reference sequence). The length of the CDR3 is 17 residues. This CDR3 is CSARDPRGDKSNQPQHF. The CDR3 DNA sequence: TGCAGTGCTAGGGACCCCCGGGGGGACAAGAGCAATCAGCCCCAGCATTTT.

The gene calls are TRBV12-3 or TRBV12-4 and TRBJ2-5; the D gene is possibly TRBD2 (6 bases). V was shortened by 6 bases and J by 7 bases, with 15 bases between the two germline ends. The CDR3 has 13 residues. The CDR3 here is CASSPGTWGTQYF. The CDR3 nucleotides read TGTGCCAGCAGCCCAGGGACTTGGGGGACCCAGTACTTC.

Of note for this clonotype: This may be a read error: a much more frequent sequence differs by one nucleotide. The chain joins TRBV29-1 to TRBJ2-5; the D is unclear. Germline-derived CDR1 and CDR2 are SQVTM and ANQGSEA. The V gene lost 4 bases and the J gene lost 2 bases, with 5 bases spanning the gap. The CDR3 consists of 11 residues. CDR3 sequence (DNA): TGCAGCGTTGGGCAGCAAGAGACCCAGTACTTC. Its translation: CSVGQQETQYF.

This clonotype came up many times. The chain links TRBV12-3 or TRBV12-4 to TRBJ2-6; no reliable D call. This CDR3 comprises 15 residues. Trimming cost V 6 bases and J 4 bases, with 13 bases left between them. The DNA of the CDR3 is TGTGCCAGCAGCCCTCCTTCTAACGGGGCCAACGTCCTGACTTTC. This encodes CASSPPSNGANVLTF.

This clonotype has more than one count but fewer than ten. The chain joins TRBV4-1 to TRBJ2-7; D remains ambiguous. CDR3 size: 13 residues. Trimming took 4 bases from V and 0 from J, leaving 7 bases between them. The germline CDR1 and CDR2 sequences are MGHRA and YSYEKL. The CDR3 DNA reads as TGCGCCAGCAGCCCAAAGCCCTCCTACGAGCAGTACTTC. It encodes CASSPKPSYEQYF.